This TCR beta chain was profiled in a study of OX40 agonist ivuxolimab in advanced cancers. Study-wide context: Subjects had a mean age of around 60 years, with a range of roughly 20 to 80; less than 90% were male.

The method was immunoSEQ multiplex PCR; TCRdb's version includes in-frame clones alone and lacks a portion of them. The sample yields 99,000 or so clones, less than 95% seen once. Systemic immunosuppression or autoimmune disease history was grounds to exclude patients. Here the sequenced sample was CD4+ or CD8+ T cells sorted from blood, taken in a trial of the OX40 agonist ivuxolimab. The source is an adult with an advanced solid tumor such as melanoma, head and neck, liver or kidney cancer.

The CDR3 loop reads CASSFDRDYGYTF. The CDR3 DNA is TGTGCCAGCAGCTTCGACAGGGACTATGGCTACACCTTC. The rearrangement links TRBV7-2 to TRBJ1-2, with 7 bases lining up with TRBD1. The J segment lost 3 bases and the V segment lost 3 bases, leaving 1 base of the junction unmatched. CDR1 is SGHTA and CDR2 is FQGNSA in the germline V gene. CDR3 length: 13 amino acids. Based on the CDR3 plus reference TRBV7-2 and TRBJ1-2, the full variable domain is GAGVSQSPSNKVTEKGKDVELRCDPISGHTALYWYRQSLGQGLEFLIYFQGNSAPDKSGLPSDRFSAERTGGSVSTLTIQRTQQEDSAVYLCASSFDRDYGYTFGSGTRLTVV.